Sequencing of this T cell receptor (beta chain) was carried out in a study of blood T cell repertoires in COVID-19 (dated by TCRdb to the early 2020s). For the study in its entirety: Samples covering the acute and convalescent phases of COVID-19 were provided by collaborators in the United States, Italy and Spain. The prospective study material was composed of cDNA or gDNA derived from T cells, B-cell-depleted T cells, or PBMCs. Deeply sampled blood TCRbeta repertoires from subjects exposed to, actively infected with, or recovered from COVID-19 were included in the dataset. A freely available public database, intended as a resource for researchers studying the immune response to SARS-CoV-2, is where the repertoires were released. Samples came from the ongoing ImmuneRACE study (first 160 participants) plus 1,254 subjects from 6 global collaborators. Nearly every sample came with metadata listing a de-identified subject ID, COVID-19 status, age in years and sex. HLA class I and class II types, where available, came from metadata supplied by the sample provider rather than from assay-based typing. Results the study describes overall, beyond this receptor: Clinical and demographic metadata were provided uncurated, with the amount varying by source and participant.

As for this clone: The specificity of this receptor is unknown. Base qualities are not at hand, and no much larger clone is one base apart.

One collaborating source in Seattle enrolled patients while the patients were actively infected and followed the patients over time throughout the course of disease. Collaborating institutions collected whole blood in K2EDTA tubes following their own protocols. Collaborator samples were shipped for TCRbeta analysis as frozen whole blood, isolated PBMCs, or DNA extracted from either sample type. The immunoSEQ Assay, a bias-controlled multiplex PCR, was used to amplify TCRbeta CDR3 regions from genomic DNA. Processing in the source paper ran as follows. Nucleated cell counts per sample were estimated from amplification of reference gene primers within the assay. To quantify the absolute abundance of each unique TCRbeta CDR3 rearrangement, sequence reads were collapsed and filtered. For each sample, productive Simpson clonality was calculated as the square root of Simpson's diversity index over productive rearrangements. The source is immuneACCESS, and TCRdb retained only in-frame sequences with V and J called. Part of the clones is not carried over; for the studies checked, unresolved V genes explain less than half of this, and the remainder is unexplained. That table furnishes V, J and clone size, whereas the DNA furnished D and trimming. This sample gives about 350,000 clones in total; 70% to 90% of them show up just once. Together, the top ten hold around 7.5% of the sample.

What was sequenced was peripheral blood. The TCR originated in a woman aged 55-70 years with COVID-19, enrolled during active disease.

This receptor carries the CDR3 CASSEGGERQPQHF. The DNA sequence is TGTGCCAGCAGTGAGGGTGGGGAGAGGCAGCCCCAGCATTTT. The chain employs TRBV7-2 and TRBJ1-5; the D gene remains uncertain. CDR1 SGHTA and CDR2 FQGNSA are derived from the germline V gene. The CDR3 numbers 14 residues from cysteine through phenylalanine. Kept here is only the CDR3 DNA, which spans 42 bases and is read in frame from base 1. V is cut by 6 bases and J by 7 bases, and the space between the germline ends is 16 bases.